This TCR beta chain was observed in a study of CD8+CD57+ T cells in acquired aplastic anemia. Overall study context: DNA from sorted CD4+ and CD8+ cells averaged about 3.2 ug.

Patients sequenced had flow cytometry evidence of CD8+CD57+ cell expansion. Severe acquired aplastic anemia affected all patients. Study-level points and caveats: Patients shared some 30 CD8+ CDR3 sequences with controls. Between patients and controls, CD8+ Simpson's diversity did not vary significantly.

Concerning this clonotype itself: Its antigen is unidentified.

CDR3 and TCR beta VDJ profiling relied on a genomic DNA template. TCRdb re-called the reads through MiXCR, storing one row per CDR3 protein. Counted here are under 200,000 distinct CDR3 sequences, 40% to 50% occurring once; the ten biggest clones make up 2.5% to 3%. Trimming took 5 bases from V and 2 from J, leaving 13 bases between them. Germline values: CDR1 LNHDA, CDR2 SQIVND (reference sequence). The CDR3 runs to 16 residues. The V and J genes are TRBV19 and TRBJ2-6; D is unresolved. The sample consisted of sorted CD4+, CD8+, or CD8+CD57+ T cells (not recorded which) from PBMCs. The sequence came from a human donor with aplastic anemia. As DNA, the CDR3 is TGTGCCAGTAGTCCCCATGGGAACGCTGGGGCCAACGTCCTGACTTTC. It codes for CASSPHGNAGANVLTF.